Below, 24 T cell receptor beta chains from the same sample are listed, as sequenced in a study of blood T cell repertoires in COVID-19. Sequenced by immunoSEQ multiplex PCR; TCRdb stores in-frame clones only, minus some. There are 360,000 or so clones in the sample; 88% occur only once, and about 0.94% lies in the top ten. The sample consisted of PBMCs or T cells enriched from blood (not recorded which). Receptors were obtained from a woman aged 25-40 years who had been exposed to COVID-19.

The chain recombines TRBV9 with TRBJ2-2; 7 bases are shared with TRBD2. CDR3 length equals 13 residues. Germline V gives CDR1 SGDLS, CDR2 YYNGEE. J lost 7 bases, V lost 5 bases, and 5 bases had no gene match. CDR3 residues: CASSLREGGELFF. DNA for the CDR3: TGTGCCAGCAGTCTAAGGGAGGGCGGGGAGCTGTTTTTT.

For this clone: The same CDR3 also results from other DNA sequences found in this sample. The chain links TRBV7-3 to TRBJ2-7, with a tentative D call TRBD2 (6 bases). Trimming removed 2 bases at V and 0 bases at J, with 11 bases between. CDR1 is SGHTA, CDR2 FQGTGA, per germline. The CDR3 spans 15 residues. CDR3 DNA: TGTGCCAGCAGCTTACGTGGGGGGAGCTCCTACGAGCAGTACTTC. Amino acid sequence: CASSLRGGSSYEQYF.

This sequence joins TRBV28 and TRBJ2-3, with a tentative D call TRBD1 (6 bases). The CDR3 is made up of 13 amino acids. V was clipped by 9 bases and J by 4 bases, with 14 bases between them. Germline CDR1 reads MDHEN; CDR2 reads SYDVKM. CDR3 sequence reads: CARGTPMADTQYF. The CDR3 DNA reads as TGTGCCAGGGGGACACCAATGGCAGATACGCAGTATTTT.

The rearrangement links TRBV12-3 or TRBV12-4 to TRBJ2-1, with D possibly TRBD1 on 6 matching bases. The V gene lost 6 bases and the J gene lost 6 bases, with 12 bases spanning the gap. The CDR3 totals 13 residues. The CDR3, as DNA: TGTGCCAGCAGGACCGTAGGGGGCAATGAGCAGTTCTTC. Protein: CASRTVGGNEQFF.

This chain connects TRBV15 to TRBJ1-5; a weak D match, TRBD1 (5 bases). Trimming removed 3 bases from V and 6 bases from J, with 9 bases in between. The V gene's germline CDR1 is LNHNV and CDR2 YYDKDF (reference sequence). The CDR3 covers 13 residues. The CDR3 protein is CATSRGLSQPQHF. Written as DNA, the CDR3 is TGTGCCACCAGCAGGGGGCTGAGTCAGCCCCAGCATTTT.

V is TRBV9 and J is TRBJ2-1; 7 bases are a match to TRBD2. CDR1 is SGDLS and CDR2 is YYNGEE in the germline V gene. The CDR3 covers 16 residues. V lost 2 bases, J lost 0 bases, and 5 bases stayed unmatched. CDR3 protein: CASSVTGTNSYNEQFF. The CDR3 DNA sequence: TGTGCCAGCAGCGTCACCGGGACTAACTCCTACAATGAGCAGTTCTTC.

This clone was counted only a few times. The DNA of the CDR3 is TGCGCCAGCAGCTTAGGGGTAGCGGGAGGTGACCAAGAGACCCAGTACTTC. The encoded protein is CASSLGVAGGDQETQYF. The J gene is TRBJ2-5, the V gene TRBV5-1; 10 bases align to TRBD2. The CDR3 spans 17 residues. Germline V gives CDR1 SGHRS, CDR2 YFSETQ. Unmatched junction bases numbered 7, after V lost 2 bases and J lost 0 bases.

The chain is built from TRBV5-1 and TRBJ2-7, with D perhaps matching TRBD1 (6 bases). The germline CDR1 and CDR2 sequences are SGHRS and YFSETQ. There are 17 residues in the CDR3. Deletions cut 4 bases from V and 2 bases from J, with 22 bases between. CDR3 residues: CASSPGRTGTNAYEQYF. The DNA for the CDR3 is TGCGCCAGCAGCCCCGGGCGTACAGGGACGAACGCCTACGAGCAGTACTTC.

CDR3 sequence (DNA): TGTGCCACCAGTGATTGGGACAGGGAGGGCTACACCTTC. As protein: CATSDWDREGYTF. The rearrangement joins TRBV24-1 to TRBJ1-2; 9 bases match TRBD1. Per the germline V gene, CDR1 is KGHDR and CDR2 is SFDVKD. The CDR3 is 13 amino acids. Trimming took 2 bases from V and 8 from J; bases not matched to a gene: 2.

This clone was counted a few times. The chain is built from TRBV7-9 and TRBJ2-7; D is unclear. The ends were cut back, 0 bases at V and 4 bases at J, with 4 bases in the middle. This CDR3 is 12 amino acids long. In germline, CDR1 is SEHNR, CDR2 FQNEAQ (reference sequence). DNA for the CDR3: TGTGCCAGCAGCTTAGCAGCTTACGAGCAGTACTTC. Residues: CASSLAAYEQYF.

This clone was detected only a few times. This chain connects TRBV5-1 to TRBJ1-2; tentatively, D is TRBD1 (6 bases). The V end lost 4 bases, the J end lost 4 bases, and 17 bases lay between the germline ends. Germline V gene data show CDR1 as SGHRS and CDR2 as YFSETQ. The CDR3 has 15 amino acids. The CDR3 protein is CASSAGTQAFYGYTF. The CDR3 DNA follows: TGCGCCAGCAGCGCCGGGACACAAGCCTTCTATGGCTACACCTTC.

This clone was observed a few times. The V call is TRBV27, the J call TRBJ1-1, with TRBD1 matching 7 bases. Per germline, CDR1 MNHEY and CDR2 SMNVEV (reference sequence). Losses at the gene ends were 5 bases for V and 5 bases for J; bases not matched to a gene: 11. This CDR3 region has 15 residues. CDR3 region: CASSARQGVRTEAFF. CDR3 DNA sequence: TGTGCCAGCAGTGCCAGACAGGGAGTGAGGACTGAAGCTTTCTTT.

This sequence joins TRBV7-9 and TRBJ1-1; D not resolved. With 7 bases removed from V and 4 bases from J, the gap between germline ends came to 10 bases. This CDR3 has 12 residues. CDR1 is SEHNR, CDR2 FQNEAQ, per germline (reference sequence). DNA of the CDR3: TGTGCCAGCATGAGAGCCGCCACTGAAGCTTTCTTT. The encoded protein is CASMRAATEAFF. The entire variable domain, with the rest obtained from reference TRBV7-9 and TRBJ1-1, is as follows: DTGVSQNPRHKITKRGQNVTFRCDPISEHNRLYWYRQTLGQGPEFLTYFQNEAQLEKSRLLSDRFSAERPKGSFSTLEIQRTEQGDSAMYLCASMRAATEAFFGQGTRLTVV.

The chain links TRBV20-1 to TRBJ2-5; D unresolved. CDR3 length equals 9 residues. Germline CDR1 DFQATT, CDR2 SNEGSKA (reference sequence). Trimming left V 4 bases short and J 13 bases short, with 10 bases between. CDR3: CSATPPGYF. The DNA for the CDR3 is TGCAGTGCTACTCCTCCGGGGTACTTC.

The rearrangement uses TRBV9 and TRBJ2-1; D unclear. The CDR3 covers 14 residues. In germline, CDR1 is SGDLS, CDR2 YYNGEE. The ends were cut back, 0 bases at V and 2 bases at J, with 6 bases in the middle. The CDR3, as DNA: TGTGCCAGCAGCGTAGGAGGAACCTACAATGAGCAGTTCTTC. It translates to CASSVGGTYNEQFF.

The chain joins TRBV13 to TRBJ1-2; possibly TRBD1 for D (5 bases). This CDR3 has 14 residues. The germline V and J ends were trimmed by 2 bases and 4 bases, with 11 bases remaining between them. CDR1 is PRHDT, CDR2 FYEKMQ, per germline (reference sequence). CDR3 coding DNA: TGTGCCAGCAGCTTAACAGGACCGATCTATGGCTACACCTTC. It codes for CASSLTGPIYGYTF.

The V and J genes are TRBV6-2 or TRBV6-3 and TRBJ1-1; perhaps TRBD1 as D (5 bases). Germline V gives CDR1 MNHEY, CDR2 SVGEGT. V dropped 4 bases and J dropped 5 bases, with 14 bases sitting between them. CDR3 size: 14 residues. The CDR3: CASSLAGKGTEAFF. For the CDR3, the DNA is TGTGCCAGCAGTTTGGCAGGGAAGGGAACTGAAGCTTTCTTT.

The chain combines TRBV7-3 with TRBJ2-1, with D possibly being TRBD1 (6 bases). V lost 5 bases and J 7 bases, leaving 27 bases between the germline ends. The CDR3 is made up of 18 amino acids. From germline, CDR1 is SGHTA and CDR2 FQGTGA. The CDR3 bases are TGTGCCAGCAGCAATGGGCCCGATAGGGGGATAGGTTGGAATGAGCAGTTCTTC. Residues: CASSNGPDRGIGWNEQFF.

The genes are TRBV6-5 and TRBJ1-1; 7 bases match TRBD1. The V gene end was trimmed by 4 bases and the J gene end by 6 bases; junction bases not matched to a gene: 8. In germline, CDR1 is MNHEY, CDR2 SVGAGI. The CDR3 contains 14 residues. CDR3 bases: TGTGCCAGCAGTTCCTTAGGGGGCTTCCCTGAAGCTTTCTTT. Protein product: CASSSLGGFPEAFF.

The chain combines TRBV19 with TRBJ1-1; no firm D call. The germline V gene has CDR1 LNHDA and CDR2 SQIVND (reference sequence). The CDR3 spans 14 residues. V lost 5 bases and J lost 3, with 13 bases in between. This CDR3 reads CASSVWRKDTEAFF. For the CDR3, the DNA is TGTGCCAGTAGTGTGTGGCGGAAGGACACTGAAGCTTTCTTT.

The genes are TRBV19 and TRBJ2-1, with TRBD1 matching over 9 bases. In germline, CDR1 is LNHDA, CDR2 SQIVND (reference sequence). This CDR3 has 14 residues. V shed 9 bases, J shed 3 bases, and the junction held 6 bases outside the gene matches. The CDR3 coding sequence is TGTGCCAGCCTCGGACAGGGGAACTACAATGAGCAGTTCTTC. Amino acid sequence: CASLGQGNYNEQFF.

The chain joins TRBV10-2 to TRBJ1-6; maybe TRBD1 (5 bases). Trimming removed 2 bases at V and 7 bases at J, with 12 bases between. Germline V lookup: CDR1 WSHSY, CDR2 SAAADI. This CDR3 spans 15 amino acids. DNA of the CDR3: TGCGCCAGCAGTGAGCCCGGGGAGGGGAATTCACCCCTCCACTTT. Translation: CASSEPGEGNSPLHF.

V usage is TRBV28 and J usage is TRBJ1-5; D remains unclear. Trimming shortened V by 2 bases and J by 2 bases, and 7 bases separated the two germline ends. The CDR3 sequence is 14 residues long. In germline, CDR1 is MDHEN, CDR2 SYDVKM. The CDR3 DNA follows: TGTGCCAGCAGTTTAGAGGGAGGCAATCAGCCCCAGCATTTT. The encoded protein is CASSLEGGNQPQHF.

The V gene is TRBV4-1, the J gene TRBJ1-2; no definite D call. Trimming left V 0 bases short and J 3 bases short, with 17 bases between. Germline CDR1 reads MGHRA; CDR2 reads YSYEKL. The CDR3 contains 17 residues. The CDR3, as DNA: TGCGCCAGCAGCCAAGATCGTAAGGGAGCCCAGGACTATGGCTACACCTTC. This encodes CASSQDRKGAQDYGYTF.